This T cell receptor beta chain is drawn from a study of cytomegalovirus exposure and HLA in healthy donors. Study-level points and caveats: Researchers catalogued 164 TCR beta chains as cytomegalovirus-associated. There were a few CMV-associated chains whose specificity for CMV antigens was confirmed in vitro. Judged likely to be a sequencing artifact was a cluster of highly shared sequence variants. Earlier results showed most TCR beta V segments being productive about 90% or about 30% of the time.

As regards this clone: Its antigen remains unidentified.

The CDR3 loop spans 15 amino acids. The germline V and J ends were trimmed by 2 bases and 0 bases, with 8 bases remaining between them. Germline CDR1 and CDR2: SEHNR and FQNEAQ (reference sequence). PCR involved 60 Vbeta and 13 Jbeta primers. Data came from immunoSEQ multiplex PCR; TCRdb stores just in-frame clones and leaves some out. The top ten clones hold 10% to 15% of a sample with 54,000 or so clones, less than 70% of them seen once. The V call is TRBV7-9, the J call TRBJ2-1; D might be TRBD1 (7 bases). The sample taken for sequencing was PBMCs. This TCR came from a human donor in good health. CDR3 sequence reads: CASSLQGGSYNEQFF. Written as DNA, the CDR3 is TGTGCCAGCAGCTTACAGGGGGGCTCCTACAATGAGCAGTTCTTC.